The sequence of this TCR beta chain was determined in a study of blood T cell repertoires in COVID-19. The CDR3 covers 14 residues. Germline V CDR1 and CDR2: SGHDT, YYEEEE. V was clipped by 4 bases and J by 1 base; unmatched bases: 5. Some clones are missing from TCRdb's copy, which holds only in-frame ones; the method was immunoSEQ multiplex PCR. The table has 150,000 or so clones, about 85% seen once. The chain recombines TRBV5-6 with TRBJ2-7; TRBD2 matches 7 bases. Specimen: peripheral blood. This receptor was obtained from a man in his 60s with acute or convalescent COVID-19. CDR3 sequence (DNA): TGTGCCAGCAGCCTCCGGGACTATTCCTACGAGCAGTACTTC. Protein product: CASSLRDYSYEQYF.